Below, 13 T cell receptor beta chains from the same sample are listed, as sequenced in a study of cytomegalovirus exposure and HLA in healthy donors. Primers: 60 Vbeta forward and 13 Jbeta reverse. Only in-frame clones appear in the TCRdb table, and some are missing; sequencing was by immunoSEQ multiplex PCR. The repertoire has 150,000 to 200,000 clones, approximately 84% of them found once; the top ten carry around 7%. The sequenced sample was PBMCs. The receptor set was obtained from a woman between 35 and 50 years old in good health and CMV-seropositive.

The genes are TRBV7-2 and TRBJ2-1; 7 bases map to TRBD1. V lost 2 bases, J lost 7 bases, and 14 bases stayed unmatched. From germline, CDR1 is SGHTA and CDR2 FQGNSA. There are 17 residues in the CDR3. CDR3 residues: CASSLRGQARVKNEQFF. The CDR3 nucleotides read TGTGCCAGCAGCTTAAGGGGGCAGGCGCGGGTAAAAAATGAGCAGTTCTTC.

The rearrangement joins TRBV5-8 to TRBJ1-1; 7 bases are a match to TRBD1. The CDR3 covers 13 residues. From germline, CDR1 is SGHTS and CDR2 YDEGEE. The J segment lost 6 bases and the V segment lost 5 bases, leaving 7 bases of the junction unmatched. CDR3 DNA: TGTGCCAGCAGATACAGGGGAGTGGCTGAAGCTTTCTTT. Residues: CASRYRGVAEAFF.

The chain links TRBV5-4 to TRBJ2-5; 8 bases agree with TRBD1. Matching the DNA end better, TRBJ2-7 makes the J call doubtful. The CDR3 totals 15 residues. The germline V gene has CDR1 SGHNT and CDR2 YYREEE (reference sequence). The CDR3 sequence: CASKNQGARPHEQYF. Here the CDR3 DNA reads TGTGCCAGCAAGAATCAGGGGGCGCGACCCCACGAGCAGTACTTC.

The sample holds a few counts of this clone. This rearrangement joins TRBV11-3 to TRBJ1-2, with a possible D match to TRBD1 (5 bases). Germline V gene lookup returns CDR1 SGHNT and CDR2 YENEEA. The V end was cut by 0 bases, the J end by 8 bases, with 13 bases between. CDR3 length: 14 residues. The CDR3 region is CASSLDAGLGGYTF. CDR3 bases: TGTGCCAGCAGCTTAGACGCAGGGCTAGGGGGCTACACCTTC. Full variable domain (remainder filled in from reference TRBV11-3 and TRBJ1-2): EAGVVQSPRYKIIEKKQPVAFWCNPISGHNTLYWYLQNLGQGPELLIRYENEEAVDDSQLPKDRFSAERLKGVDSTLKIQPAELGDSAVYLCASSLDAGLGGYTFGSGTRLTVV.

This chain joins TRBV29-1 and TRBJ2-4; possible D gene TRBD2, 7 bases. There are 13 residues in the CDR3. V was shortened by 2 bases and J by 6 bases, with 11 bases between the two germline ends. Germline V gives CDR1 SQVTM, CDR2 ANQGSEA. The chain's CDR3 is CSVERGGGNIQYF. DNA for the CDR3: TGCAGCGTTGAACGAGGGGGGGGAAACATTCAGTACTTC.

The rearrangement links TRBV18 to TRBJ2-1, with 10 bases that match TRBD2. Germline V gene sequence: CDR1 KGHSH, CDR2 LQKENI. There are 16 residues in the CDR3. The trim removed 2 bases at V and 4 bases at J, leaving 5 bases unmatched. The CDR3 bases are TGTGCCAGCTCACCATCTCTAGCGGGGGAGTACAATGAGCAGTTCTTC. Its protein product is CASSPSLAGEYNEQFF. Complete variable domain (other parts from reference TRBV18 and TRBJ2-1): NAGVMQNPRHLVRRRGQEARLRCSPMKGHSHVYWYRQLPEEGLKFMVYLQKENIIDESGMPKERFSAEFPKEGPSILRIQQVVRGDSAAYFCASSPSLAGEYNEQFFGPGTRLTVL.

The gene calls are TRBV14 and TRBJ1-6, with D possibly being TRBD1 (6 bases). V lost 3 bases to trimming and J lost 6 bases, with 12 bases between them. Germline V CDR1 and CDR2: SGHDN, FVKESK. The CDR3 sequence is 15 residues long. This chain's CDR3 is CASSQPAGANSPLHF. The CDR3 nucleotides read TGTGCCAGCAGCCAGCCAGCAGGGGCTAATTCACCCCTCCACTTT.

This chain connects TRBV6-1 to TRBJ1-2, with TRBD1 as a possible D gene (6 bases). V was shortened by 4 bases and J by 0 bases, with 12 bases between the two germline ends. Germline CDR1 is MNHNS and CDR2 is SASEGT. The CDR3 is made up of 15 amino acids. DNA of the CDR3: TGTGCCAGCAGTGTCCTCGGACAGACTAACTATGGCTACACCTTC. This translates into CASSVLGQTNYGYTF.

This chain links TRBV12-5 with TRBJ2-7; possible D gene TRBD2, 7 bases. The CDR3 loop spans 17 amino acids. V was pared by 0 bases and J by 2 bases, with 17 bases between. Germline V gene lookup returns CDR1 LGHNT and CDR2 FRNRAP. The CDR3 region has the DNA TGTGCTAGTGGTTTGGTAGGGGGGGAGTTATCCCCCTACGAGCAGTACTTC. Protein sequence: CASGLVGGELSPYEQYF.

The rearrangement uses TRBV6-1 and TRBJ1-1, with D tentatively TRBD1 (6 bases). This CDR3 is 14 amino acids long. Germline V gene lookup returns CDR1 MNHNS and CDR2 SASEGT. V was cut by 5 bases and J by 0 bases, with 10 bases left in between. The CDR3 here is CASSQGTLNTEAFF. CDR3 DNA: TGTGCCAGCAGTCAGGGGACCCTGAACACTGAAGCTTTCTTT.

This chain links TRBV5-4 with TRBJ1-4; the match to TRBD1 covers 7 bases. The CDR3 runs to 14 residues. V was pared by 4 bases and J by 3 bases, with 3 bases of the junction left unmatched. Germline loops: CDR1 SGHNT, CDR2 YYREEE (reference sequence). For the CDR3, the DNA is TGTGCCAGCAGCCCACAGGGGTCTAATGAAAAACTGTTTTTT. Its translation: CASSPQGSNEKLFF.

J is TRBJ1-5 and V is TRBV7-2, with D perhaps TRBD1 (5 bases). The CDR3 is made up of 15 amino acids. Per germline, CDR1 SGHTA and CDR2 FQGNSA. Trimming cost V 1 base and J 8 bases, with 15 bases left between them. CDR3 nucleotide sequence: TGTGCCAGCAGCTTAGGTGGCAGGGCCATGGAGCCCCAGCATTTT. This codes for CASSLGGRAMEPQHF. Full variable domain (outside the CDR3, taken from reference TRBV7-2 and TRBJ1-5): GAGVSQSPSNKVTEKGKDVELRCDPISGHTALYWYRQSLGQGLEFLIYFQGNSAPDKSGLPSDRFSAERTGGSVSTLTIQRTQQEDSAVYLCASSLGGRAMEPQHFGDGTRLSIL.

The chain has TRBV30 and TRBJ1-1; D not resolved. V was trimmed by 0 bases and J by 3 bases, leaving 8 bases between them. The germline CDR1 and CDR2 sequences are GTSNPN and SVGIG (reference sequence). This CDR3 is 13 amino acids long. For the CDR3, the DNA is TGTGCCTGGAGTGTATCCGGGGACACTGAAGCTTTCTTT. This codes for CAWSVSGDTEAFF.